This T cell receptor (beta chain) was captured in a study of T cells in women clearing cervical HPV infection. Study-wide points: T-cell numbers per sample were unknown and may explain richness differences. Combining TCR richness with V gene abundances gave roughly 0.84 AUC.

TCRdb's table, derived via immunoSEQ multiplex PCR, lists solely in-frame clones and lacks some. Its table lists tens of thousands of clones. This CDR3 has 15 residues. Losses at the gene ends were 4 bases for V and 8 bases for J; bases not matched to a gene: 9. Germline V lookup: CDR1 SGHRS, CDR2 YFSETQ. Of note for this clone: Its antigen is not identified. Read coverage stops 3 residues before the CDR3 terminus; the germline J gene supplies the remainder.

This sequence joins TRBV5-1 and TRBJ2-1; 10 bases map to TRBD1. Sequencing used blood buffy coat. The source is a woman aged 18 to 75 with a cervical HPV16 infection that either progressed to CIN3+ or cleared (not recorded which). CDR3 DNA (partial): TGCGCCAGCAGCCGGGGACAGGGGATTGGAGATGAG. It translates to CASSRGQGIGDE. The CDR3 in its entirety is CASSRGQGIGDEQFF.